This TCR beta chain was retrieved from a study of T-cell reconstitution after alpha-beta-depleted transplantation in children. General study findings and limits: Several hundred expanded graft clones reportedly gave rise to the alpha-beta T cells present about two months after transplant. Certain patients had high TCRbeta diversity at day 60, and it came from recipient T cells and thymic progenitors that survived. Fresh T-cell production supplied most of the T-cell counts and diversity seen one year after transplant.

In this sample, this clonotype turned up a few times. Its cognate antigen is unknown. Researchers prepared the TCRbeta library using unique molecular identifiers, the study reports. TCRdb itself ran the PCR reads through MiXCR, one entry per CDR3 protein. The sample gives 300,000 to 350,000 distinct CDR3 sequences, around 25% of which show up once; about a tenth is in the top ten. Unmatched junction bases numbered 3, after V lost 3 bases and J lost 3 bases. CDR1 and CDR2 (germline): SEHNR, FQNEAQ (reference sequence). The CDR3 extends over 14 amino acids. The sequences come from PBMCs, mostly from graft donor cells, collected 180 days after TCRalphabeta/CD19-depleted stem cell transplant. This clonotype was sampled from a male patient aged 10 to 17 who had a stem cell transplant for acute lymphoblastic leukemia, so the T cells may come from the graft donor. This rearrangement joins TRBV7-9 to TRBJ1-1; 8 bases agree with TRBD1. The CDR3: CASSLGQADTEAFF. For the CDR3, the DNA is TGTGCCAGCAGCTTGGGACAGGCGGACACTGAAGCTTTCTTT. The full variable domain, rest sourced from reference TRBV7-9 and TRBJ1-1, is DTGVSQNPRHKITKRGQNVTFRCDPISEHNRLYWYRQTLGQGPEFLTYFQNEAQLEKSRLLSDRFSAERPKGSFSTLEIQRTEQGDSAMYLCASSLGQADTEAFFGQGTRLTVV.